The 7 T cell receptor beta chains listed next were all sequenced from one sample in a study of human T cells and chemical hapten exposure. MiXCR, run by TCRdb on the RACE reads, gives a single entry per CDR3 protein. The repertoire holds about 69,000 distinct CDR3 sequences, with approximately 10% as singletons. Time point defined: patch test 2, 6 weeks after DPC sensitization. Treatment of the sample: therapeutic diphenylcyclopropenone sensitization with weekly scalp DPC. Source: whole blood, taken in connection with sensitization to the hapten diphenylcyclopropenone (DPC). The receptors originated from a woman aged 45-60 years with alopecia areata. Some clones in this sample may be carry-over from other donors' samples.

V is TRBV29-1 and J is TRBJ1-1; no clear D gene. In germline, CDR1 is SQVTM, CDR2 ANQGSEA. This CDR3 contains 12 residues. V was trimmed by 6 bases and J by 1 base, leaving 9 bases between them. CDR3 protein: CSVATGNTEAFF. The CDR3 DNA sequence: TGCAGCGTCGCGACGGGGAACACTGAAGCTTTCTTT.

This clonotype was detected ten times or more. The V and J genes are TRBV10-3 and TRBJ2-1; TRBD2 matches 11 bases. V shed 10 bases, J shed 9 bases, and the junction held 14 bases outside the gene matches. Germline values: CDR1 ENHRY, CDR2 SYGVKD. The CDR3 runs 15 residues. The CDR3 spells CATLAGGPGESEQFF. The CDR3 DNA reads TGTGCCACCTTAGCGGGAGGGCCAGGAGAGTCTGAGCAGTTCTTC.

This clonotype was detected many times. This chain connects TRBV7-8 to TRBJ2-2; D gene unclear. V lost 1 base, J lost 1 base, and 7 bases lay in between. Germline V gene data show CDR1 as SGHVS and CDR2 as FQNEAQ. The CDR3 runs to 15 residues. CDR3 sequence: CASSLVAENTGELFF. CDR3 coding DNA: TGTGCCAGCAGCTTAGTAGCTGAGAACACCGGGGAGCTGTTTTTT.

A few counts support this clonotype. The chain carries TRBV2 and TRBJ2-6, with D perhaps matching TRBD1 (6 bases). V gave up 4 bases and J gave up 0 bases, with 10 bases separating them. Germline CDR1 and CDR2: SNHLY and FYNNEI. The CDR3 sequence is 16 residues long. In DNA, the CDR3 is TGTGCCAGCAGTGGGGGACACCACTCTGGGGCCAACGTCCTGACTTTC. Protein sequence: CASSGGHHSGANVLTF.

With respect to this clonotype: This could be a read error, since a much larger clone is one nucleotide away. The CDR3 ends on some other residue instead of the conserved phenylalanine or tryptophan, so this is likely a read error. The genes are TRBV25-1 and TRBJ2-3; no clear D gene. Trimming took off 2 bases at V and 4 bases at J, with 13 bases between the two ends. The germline V gene has CDR1 MGHDK and CDR2 SYGVNS. The CDR3 runs 15 residues. For the CDR3, the DNA is TGTGCCAGCAGTGAAGTCGGAAGGCCCCCAGATACGCAGTATTTG. Translation: CASSEVGRPPDTQYL.

In this sample, this clonotype turned up many times. The chain employs TRBV12-5 and TRBJ1-1; TRBD1 matches at 7 bases. The CDR3 runs 14 residues. Germline V gene sequence: CDR1 LGHNT, CDR2 FRNRAP. V lost 7 bases, J lost 5 bases, and 10 bases stayed unmatched. The CDR3 sequence is CASALDRAGTEAFF. CDR3 nucleotides: TGTGCTAGTGCCCTAGACAGGGCGGGAACTGAAGCTTTCTTT.

V gene TRBV2 combines with J gene TRBJ2-7, with 11 bases matching TRBD2. The CDR3 has 12 amino acids. CDR1 SNHLY and CDR2 FYNNEI come from the germline V gene. The trim removed 6 bases at V and 6 bases at J, leaving 1 base unmatched. CDR3 in DNA: TGTGCCAGCAGACTAGCGGGAGCCGAGCAGTACTTC. The encoded protein is CASRLAGAEQYF.